Presented here are 30 T cell receptor beta chains from one specimen sequenced in a study of cytomegalovirus exposure and HLA in healthy donors. Amplification used 60 Vbeta primers and 13 Jbeta primers. The protocol was immunoSEQ multiplex PCR, while the TCRdb copy is restricted to in-frame clones and leaves out a portion. The data contain some 140,000 clones, roughly 70% of them singletons. Sequenced sample: PBMCs. These receptors were collected from a man aged 25 to 45 in good health and CMV-seronegative.

The chain carries TRBV7-2 and TRBJ2-7, with 8 bases that match TRBD1. Germline CDR1 reads SGHTA; CDR2 reads FQGNSA. V gave up 5 bases and J gave up 2 bases; unmatched junction bases: 8. This CDR3 has 15 amino acids. CDR3 residues: CASSKAQGAAYEQYF. CDR3 nucleotides: TGTGCCAGCAGCAAGGCCCAGGGGGCAGCCTACGAGCAGTACTTC.

The J gene is TRBJ2-2, the V gene TRBV10-3, with 8 bases lining up with TRBD1. With 0 bases clipped from V and 2 bases from J, the junction kept 8 bases outside the gene matches. Looked up from germline, CDR1 is ENHRY and CDR2 is SYGVKD. The CDR3 is 18 amino acids. The CDR3: CAISESISQGANTGELFF. The CDR3 nucleotides read TGTGCCATCAGTGAGTCGATCTCGCAGGGGGCTAACACCGGGGAGCTGTTTTTT.

This clone was picked up one time. The chain recombines TRBV4-1 with TRBJ2-7; D is perhaps TRBD2 (6 bases). The ends were cut back, 4 bases at V and 6 bases at J, with 22 bases in the middle. The germline V gene encodes CDR1 MGHRA and CDR2 YSYEKL. The CDR3 length is 16 residues. The CDR3 nucleotides read TGCGCCAGCAGCCCGGAGGGAGCCGGGAACGGACGCGAGCAGTACTTC. Amino acids: CASSPEGAGNGREQYF.

The chain combines TRBV10-3 with TRBJ1-1; 7 bases align to TRBD1. Germline loops: CDR1 ENHRY, CDR2 SYGVKD. The CDR3 consists of 13 residues. V lost 4 bases to trimming and J lost 3 bases; unmatched junction nucleotides: 2. This CDR3 is CAISATGDTEAFF. CDR3 bases: TGTGCCATCAGTGCAACAGGGGACACTGAAGCTTTCTTT.

The rearrangement links TRBV5-1 to TRBJ1-2; D not certain. Germline CDR1 reads SGHRS; CDR2 reads YFSETQ. The CDR3 has 13 amino acids. Trimming shortened V by 0 bases and J by 6 bases, and 9 bases separated the two germline ends. CDR3 in DNA: TGCGCCAGCAGCTTGGTTTGGGGAGATGGCTACACCTTC. Translating it yields CASSLVWGDGYTF. Together with reference TRBV5-1 and TRBJ1-2, the CDR3 gives the full variable domain: KAGVTQTPRYLIKTRGQQVTLSCSPISGHRSVSWYQQTPGQGLQFLFEYFSETQRNKGNFPGRFSGRQFSNSRSEMNVSTLELGDSALYLCASSLVWGDGYTFGSGTRLTVV.

This sequence joins TRBV5-8 and TRBJ2-1; 10 nucleotides match TRBD2. Germline V CDR1 and CDR2: SGHTS, YDEGEE. Trimming cost V 1 base and J 8 bases; bases outside gene matches: 9. This CDR3 region has 16 residues. The CDR3 coding sequence is TGTGCCAGCAGCTTGTCGTCAGCGGGGGGGCTCGATGAGCAGTTCTTC. Translation: CASSLSSAGGLDEQFF.

This rearrangement joins TRBV28 to TRBJ1-4; TRBD1 is a possible D gene (5 bases). The length of the CDR3 is 14 residues. Trimming left V 5 bases short and J 0 bases short, with 7 bases between. Germline V gene lookup returns CDR1 MDHEN and CDR2 SYDVKM. The CDR3 DNA reads TGTGCCAGCAGTGGGGGGGCAACTAATGAAAAACTGTTTTTT. Translated: CASSGGATNEKLFF.

V and J are TRBV28 and TRBJ2-2, with D perhaps matching TRBD1 (5 bases). V was trimmed by 6 bases and J by 3 bases, leaving 17 bases between them. This CDR3 has 16 residues. Germline V CDR1 and CDR2: MDHEN, SYDVKM. The CDR3 DNA reads TGTGCCAGCAGCACTCGGTGGGGCCGGTACACCGGGGAGCTGTTTTTT. The encoded protein is CASSTRWGRYTGELFF.

The rearrangement links TRBV4-2 to TRBJ2-2; D is perhaps TRBD1 (6 bases). Germline V gene lookup returns CDR1 LGHNA and CDR2 YNFKEQ. The V and J ends lost 1 base and 4 bases respectively, with 16 bases between them. The CDR3 is 17 amino acids. The CDR3 nucleotides read TGTGCCAGCAGCCAAGCAGGAAGAGGGGGTGGCACCGGGGAGCTGTTTTTT. Its translation: CASSQAGRGGGTGELFF.

The chain has TRBV27 and TRBJ1-2; D is unresolved. Trimming removed 8 bases at V and 4 bases at J, with 14 bases between. The CDR3 covers 13 residues. Germline values: CDR1 MNHEY, CDR2 SMNVEV (reference sequence). The CDR3 DNA reads as TGTGCCAGCGCATTAGGAGCTGGCTATGGCTACACCTTC. Its translation is CASALGAGYGYTF.

The gene calls are TRBV7-2 and TRBJ1-1; the D is unclear. Germline assignment: CDR1 SGHTA and CDR2 FQGNSA. The V gene lost 5 bases and the J gene lost 7 bases, with 14 bases spanning the gap. CDR3 size: 13 residues. In nucleotides, the CDR3 is TGTGCCAGCAGCCGGAGGGCCTCAAGTGAAGCTTTCTTT. This sequence encodes CASSRRASSEAFF.

A note on this clone: One junction end disagrees with the germline gene, perhaps due to a read error. This chain uses TRBV5-5 with TRBJ2-7, with 11 positions matching TRBD1. Germline V gene sequence: CDR1 SGHKS, CDR2 YYEKEE (reference sequence). The CDR3 runs to 14 residues. This CDR3 reads CASSLGQGGYEQYF. CDR3 bases: TGTGCCAGCAGTTTGGGACAGGGGGGCTACGAGCAGTACTTC.

The chain is built from TRBV18 and TRBJ2-6; a weak D match, TRBD1 (6 bases). CDR3 size: 15 residues. Trimming removed 3 bases at V and 2 bases at J, with 8 bases between. Germline V gene lookup returns CDR1 KGHSH and CDR2 LQKENI. The CDR3 DNA reads as TGTGCCAGCTCACCTTCAGGGGCTGGGGCCAACGTCCTGACTTTC. Its protein is CASSPSGAGANVLTF.

A few counts support this clone. The CDR3 bases are TGCAGCGTTGCCCAGGGGCGAGGAGCTTTCTTT. This translates into CSVAQGRGAFF. This rearrangement joins TRBV29-1 to TRBJ1-1; a weak D match, TRBD1 (6 bases). V was pared by 4 bases and J by 10 bases, with 13 bases between. This CDR3 has 11 residues. Germline V lookup: CDR1 SQVTM, CDR2 ANQGSEA.

This rearrangement joins TRBV6-6 to TRBJ2-1; unclear D gene. The CDR3 runs 15 residues. V was trimmed by 8 bases and J by 9 bases, leaving 23 bases between them. Looked up from germline, CDR1 is MNHNY and CDR2 is SVGAGI (reference sequence). The CDR3 reads CASSLSIGLLPEQFF. The CDR3 nucleotides are TGTGCCAGCTCCCTCTCTATTGGGCTTCTCCCTGAGCAGTTCTTC.

The J gene is TRBJ1-2, the V gene TRBV5-1; no clear D. V was pared by 1 base and J by 4 bases, with 5 bases between. The germline CDR1 and CDR2 sequences are SGHRS and YFSETQ. This CDR3 region has 12 residues. The CDR3 DNA is TGCGCCAGCAGCTTGAGCTCCTATGGCTACACCTTC. Protein: CASSLSSYGYTF. The entire variable domain, with the rest obtained from reference TRBV5-1 and TRBJ1-2, is as follows: KAGVTQTPRYLIKTRGQQVTLSCSPISGHRSVSWYQQTPGQGLQFLFEYFSETQRNKGNFPGRFSGRQFSNSRSEMNVSTLELGDSALYLCASSLSSYGYTFGSGTRLTVV.

This chain connects TRBV6-6 to TRBJ1-2; perhaps TRBD1 as D (6 bases). Between the trimmed V and J ends, which lost 6 bases and 5 bases, there was a span of 16 bases. The CDR3 sequence is 14 residues long. The V gene's germline CDR1 is MNHNY and CDR2 SVGAGI (reference sequence). The CDR3 DNA reads as TGTGCCAGCAGCCCCTACAAACAGGGATATGGCTACACCTTC. This encodes CASSPYKQGYGYTF.

The V call is TRBV4-3, the J call TRBJ2-1, with no clear D. CDR3 size: 15 residues. Looked up from germline, CDR1 is LGHNA and CDR2 is YSLEER. Trimming removed 0 bases from V and 7 bases from J, with 13 bases in between. The CDR3 is CASSQDRFLGNEQFF. CDR3 coding DNA: TGCGCCAGCAGCCAAGATCGGTTTCTCGGGAATGAGCAGTTCTTC.

The chain couples TRBV9 to TRBJ1-2, with 9 bases aligning to TRBD1. The CDR3 is made up of 15 amino acids. The ends lost 4 bases at V and 7 bases at J; junction bases unmatched: 11. Germline V CDR1 and CDR2: SGDLS, YYNGEE. CDR3 DNA: TGTGCCAGCAGCCTAACACAGGGGGCAATTAGTGGCTACACCTTC. Translating it yields CASSLTQGAISGYTF.

The chain employs TRBV28 and TRBJ1-1; TRBD1 aligns across 8 bases. Germline V gene lookup returns CDR1 MDHEN and CDR2 SYDVKM. CDR3 length: 15 residues. V lost 5 bases to trimming and J lost 3 bases; unmatched junction nucleotides: 8. Here the CDR3 reads CASSPGQGRYTEAFF. In nucleotides, the CDR3 is TGTGCCAGCAGTCCTGGACAGGGTCGGTACACTGAAGCTTTCTTT.

The V call is TRBV6-1, the J call TRBJ2-7, with D perhaps matching TRBD1 (5 bases). The length of the CDR3 is 13 residues. Germline CDR1 and CDR2: MNHNS and SASEGT. V was cut by 1 base and J by 3 bases, with 7 bases left in between. CDR3 sequence: CASSEDRYYEQYF. The CDR3 nucleotides are TGTGCCAGCAGTGAAGACAGGTACTACGAGCAGTACTTC.

This clone has a handful of counts. The chain employs TRBV15 and TRBJ1-5; 7 positions agree with TRBD1. The CDR3 totals 15 residues. The V gene end was trimmed by 0 bases and the J gene end by 4 bases; junction bases not matched to a gene: 3. Germline V gene lookup returns CDR1 LNHNV and CDR2 YYDKDF (reference sequence). For the CDR3, the DNA is TGTGCCACCAGCAGAGAGGGACAGCGGAATCAGCCCCAGCATTTT. Amino acid sequence: CATSREGQRNQPQHF.

This chain links TRBV5-4 with TRBJ1-1; D perhaps matches TRBD1 (6 bases). Trimming took off 2 bases at V and 1 base at J, with 9 bases between the two ends. CDR3 length: 14 residues. CDR1 and CDR2 from the germline V gene are SGHNT and YYREEE (reference sequence). CDR3 sequence (DNA): TGTGCCAGCAGCTTAGGGGGAACGAACACTGAAGCTTTCTTT. Its translation: CASSLGGTNTEAFF. Using reference TRBV5-4 and TRBJ1-1 for the parts outside the CDR3, the full variable domain is ETGVTQSPTHLIKTRGQQVTLRCSSQSGHNTVSWYQQALGQGPQFIFQYYREEENGRGNFPPRFSGLQFPNYSSELNVNALELDDSALYLCASSLGGTNTEAFFGQGTRLTVV.

The J gene is TRBJ1-2, the V gene TRBV5-8; maybe TRBD1 (6 bases). Trimming cost V 1 base and J 1 base, with 11 bases left between them. The germline V gene has CDR1 SGHTS and CDR2 YDEGEE. CDR3 length: 15 residues. CDR3: CASSLPTGDNYGYTF. For the CDR3, the DNA is TGTGCCAGCAGCTTGCCGACAGGAGATAACTATGGCTACACCTTC.

J is TRBJ2-7 and V is TRBV6-1; 9 nucleotides agree with TRBD1. From germline, CDR1 is MNHNS and CDR2 SASEGT. The V gene end was trimmed by 4 bases and the J gene end by 7 bases; junction bases not matched to a gene: 14. The CDR3 runs 16 residues. The CDR3 coding sequence is TGTGCCAGCAGTGCTCCTCCTTGGACAGGGGCGGAAGAGCAGTACTTC. This sequence encodes CASSAPPWTGAEEQYF.

The chain recombines TRBV15 with TRBJ2-3; TRBD2 agrees at 7 bases. The germline CDR1 and CDR2 sequences are LNHNV and YYDKDF (reference sequence). The CDR3 extends over 15 amino acids. V lost 4 bases, J lost 3 bases, and 7 bases stayed unmatched. The CDR3 sequence: CATSTVPAGTDTQYF. CDR3 nucleotides: TGTGCCACCAGCACTGTCCCAGCGGGGACAGATACGCAGTATTTT.

This clone was counted only a few times. V usage is TRBV16 and J usage is TRBJ2-1, with D possibly matching TRBD2 (6 bases). The germline V gene has CDR1 KGHSY and CDR2 FQNENV. The CDR3 has 13 residues. Trimming shortened V by 0 bases and J by 9 bases, and 9 bases separated the two germline ends. This CDR3 is CASSQSAGSEQFF. In DNA, the CDR3 is TGTGCCAGCAGCCAATCGGCGGGAAGTGAGCAGTTCTTC.

The chain's CDR3 is CASSLRLLNTEAFF. CDR3 DNA: TGTGCCAGCAGCTTGCGTCTGTTGAACACTGAAGCTTTCTTT. The chain uses TRBV5-6 and TRBJ1-1; D gene unclear. The germline V and J ends were trimmed by 1 base and 0 bases, with 7 bases remaining between them. The CDR3 runs 14 residues. CDR1 and CDR2 (germline): SGHDT, YYEEEE. Supplemented by reference TRBV5-6 and TRBJ1-1, the full variable domain reads DAGVTQSPTHLIKTRGQQVTLRCSPKSGHDTVSWYQQALGQGPQFIFQYYEEEERQRGNFPDRFSGHQFPNYSSELNVNALLLGDSALYLCASSLRLLNTEAFFGQGTRLTVV.

The chain uses TRBV5-4 and TRBJ1-1; TRBD1 agrees at 10 bases. Germline assignment: CDR1 SGHNT and CDR2 YYREEE (reference sequence). The CDR3 loop spans 15 amino acids. After removal of 2 bases from V and 0 bases from J, the junction contained 1 base not matched to a gene. The CDR3 sequence: CASSLGTGVNTEAFF. The CDR3 region has the DNA TGTGCCAGCAGCTTAGGGACAGGGGTGAACACTGAAGCTTTCTTT.

CDR3 loop: CASSEAPSDAQETQYF. The DNA of the CDR3 is TGTGCCAGCAGTGAAGCGCCTAGCGACGCACAAGAGACCCAGTACTTC. This rearrangement joins TRBV2 to TRBJ2-5; a weak D match, TRBD2 (6 bases). Germline CDR1 SNHLY, CDR2 FYNNEI. Trimming stripped 0 bases from V and 2 bases from J, with 13 bases between. This CDR3 is 16 amino acids long.